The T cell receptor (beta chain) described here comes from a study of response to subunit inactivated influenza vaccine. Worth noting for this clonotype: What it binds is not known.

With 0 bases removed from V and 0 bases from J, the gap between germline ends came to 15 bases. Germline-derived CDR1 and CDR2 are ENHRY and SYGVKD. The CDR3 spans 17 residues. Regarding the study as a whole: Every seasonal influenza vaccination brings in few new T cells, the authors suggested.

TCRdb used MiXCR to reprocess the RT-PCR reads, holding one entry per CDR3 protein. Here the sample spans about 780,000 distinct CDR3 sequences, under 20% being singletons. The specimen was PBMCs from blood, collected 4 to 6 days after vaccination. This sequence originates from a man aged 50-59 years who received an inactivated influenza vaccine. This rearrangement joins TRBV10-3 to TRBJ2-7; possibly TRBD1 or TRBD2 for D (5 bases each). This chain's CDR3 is CAISESSSRGASYEQYF. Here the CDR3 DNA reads TGTGCCATCAGTGAGTCGTCCAGTCGAGGGGCCTCCTACGAGCAGTACTTC.